This note documents a single T cell receptor (beta chain) sequence. Per the germline V gene, CDR1 is LGHNA and CDR2 is YNFKEQ. CDR3 length: 18 amino acids. The junction had 4 bases not matched to a gene; V was cut back by 0 bases and J by 1 base. Measured with immunoSEQ multiplex PCR; TCRdb has only the in-frame clones, and not every one. The sample has 140,000 to 150,000 clones, 60% to 85% seen once. This sample is drawn from a study of blood T cell repertoires in COVID-19. At the level of the study: Spain, Italy and the United States supplied samples that represented acute and convalescent COVID-19.

The chain links TRBV4-2 to TRBJ2-1, with 12 bases identical to TRBD2. Material for sequencing was peripheral blood. The clonotype was recovered from a man aged 45-60 years with acute or convalescent COVID-19. The CDR3 protein is CASSQDETSGGSYNEQFF. The DNA for the CDR3 is TGTGCCAGCAGCCAAGATGAGACTAGCGGGGGATCCTACAATGAGCAGTTCTTC.